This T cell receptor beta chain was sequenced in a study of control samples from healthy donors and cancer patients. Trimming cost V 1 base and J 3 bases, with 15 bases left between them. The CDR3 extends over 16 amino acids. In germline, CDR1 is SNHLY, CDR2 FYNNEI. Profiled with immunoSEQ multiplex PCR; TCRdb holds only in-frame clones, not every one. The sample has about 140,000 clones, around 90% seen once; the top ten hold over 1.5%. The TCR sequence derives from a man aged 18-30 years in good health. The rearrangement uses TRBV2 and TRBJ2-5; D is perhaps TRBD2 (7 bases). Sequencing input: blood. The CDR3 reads CASSEGRWGGEETQYF. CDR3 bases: TGTGCCAGCAGTGAAGGGCGTTGGGGGGGCGAAGAGACCCAGTACTTC. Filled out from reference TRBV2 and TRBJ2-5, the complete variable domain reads EPEVTQTPSHQVTQMGQEVILRCVPISNHLYFYWYRQILGQKVEFLVSFYNNEISEKSEIFDDQFSVERPDGSNFTLKIRSTKLEDSAMYFCASSEGRWGGEETQYFGPGTRLLVL.